The clone carrying this T cell receptor beta chain was seen a single time. Its specificity is unknown. These data originate in a study of T cell responses to AZD1222 COVID-19 vaccine. Germline CDR1 and CDR2: LGHDT and YNNKEL (reference sequence). This CDR3 region has 15 residues. The V gene end was trimmed by 2 bases and the J gene end by 5 bases; junction bases not matched to a gene: 7. Using immunoSEQ multiplex PCR, the repertoire was profiled, and TCRdb retains in-frame clones only, with some absent. The data hold over 110,000 clones, with almost 95% observed a single time. Study results and limitations: Donors were mostly white British, more females; clonal diversity possibly underestimated.

Source: peripheral blood, taken 28 days after the second AZD1222 dose. The receptor's source is an adult who received the AZD1222 COVID-19 vaccine. The chain joins TRBV3-1 (or the pseudogene TRBV3-2) to TRBJ2-3; 7 positions agree with TRBD2. CDR3 bases: TGTGCCAGCAGCCAAAGAGGGAGGGCCGTAGATACGCAGTATTTT. Protein sequence: CASSQRGRAVDTQYF.